This T cell receptor beta chain derives from a study of blood T cell repertoires in COVID-19. The CDR3 extends over 16 amino acids. CDR1 SGDLS and CDR2 YYNGEE come from the germline V gene. V lost 3 bases and J lost 2; bases outside the gene matches: 9. This clone was detected a few times. Sequencing was performed with immunoSEQ multiplex PCR; in TCRdb, only in-frame clones are kept and a portion is missing. The data show about 300,000 clones, approximately 88% seen once. The specimen sequenced was peripheral blood. The sequence derives from a young woman who had recovered from COVID-19. V gene TRBV9 combines with J gene TRBJ2-3; 7 nucleotides line up with TRBD1. The CDR3 is CASSAHGQDATDTQYF. The CDR3 DNA is TGTGCCAGCAGCGCGCACGGACAGGATGCCACAGATACGCAGTATTTT.